Only one count was recorded for the clone carrying this T cell receptor (beta chain). Its ends do not fully match the called genes, so a read error is possible. Germline V lookup: CDR1 MDHEN, CDR2 SYDVKM. The CDR3 runs 12 residues. This entry is derived from a study of control samples from healthy donors and cancer patients. Method: immunoSEQ multiplex PCR; TCRdb's copy keeps in-frame clones and lacks some. The table lists tens of thousands of clones, roughly nine tenths of them singletons. The clonotype comes from a woman between 45 and 60 years old in good health. The chain has TRBV28 and TRBJ2-7, with 8 bases identical to TRBD1. The sequenced sample consisted of blood. In DNA, the CDR3 is TGTGCCAGCAGCCCCCCCAGGGGGCCCCTTGTCTTC. Protein: CASSPPRGPLVF.